This T cell receptor beta chain was documented in a study of response to subunit inactivated influenza vaccine. Trimming shortened V by 4 bases and J by 2 bases, and 12 bases separated the two germline ends. CDR1 is MNHEY, CDR2 SVGEGT, per germline. CDR3 length equals 14 residues. TCRdb re-called the RT-PCR reads with MiXCR, one entry per CDR3 protein. This table holds 600,000 to 700,000 distinct CDR3 sequences, about 14% found once. General study results and limits: Few additional T cells are recruited per seasonal influenza vaccination, authors suggested.

About this clonotype: The antigen is not known.

The sample was PBMCs from blood, taken around two weeks before vaccination. The chain employs TRBV6-2 or TRBV6-3 and TRBJ2-7, with D possibly being TRBD2 (6 bases). The TCR comes from a man aged 50 to 60 who received an inactivated influenza vaccine. The DNA of the CDR3 is TGTGCCAGCAGTTGGGCGGGATCTCCCTACGAGCAGTACTTC. Translation: CASSWAGSPYEQYF.